This T cell receptor beta chain emerged from a study of blood T cells in healthy people across ages. General study findings and limits: Higher diversity, along with more naive CD4+ cells, distinguished long-lived donors from aged donors.

This clonotype showed up just a few times. Its antigen is as yet unknown. The second PCR ran about 6 to 12 cycles with a sample-barcoded 5' primer and J-beta primers. Each CDR3 protein is one row after TCRdb ran MiXCR on the 5' RACE reads. This repertoire shows 1.2 million to 1.5 million distinct CDR3 sequences, around two fifths found once; its top ten account for under 8%. At least 5.5 micrograms of total RNA were extracted per sample. The CDR3 is 15 amino acids. V lost 7 bases and J 0 bases, leaving 15 bases between the germline ends. Germline V gene data show CDR1 as MNHNS and CDR2 as SASEGT. The sample taken for sequencing was blood. The V gene is TRBV6-1, the J gene TRBJ2-5; D is undetermined. The sequence derives from a woman younger than 30 in good health. CDR3 bases: TGTGCCAGCAACTTACCGGACGGATACCAAGAGACCCAGTACTTC. Encoded protein: CASNLPDGYQETQYF.